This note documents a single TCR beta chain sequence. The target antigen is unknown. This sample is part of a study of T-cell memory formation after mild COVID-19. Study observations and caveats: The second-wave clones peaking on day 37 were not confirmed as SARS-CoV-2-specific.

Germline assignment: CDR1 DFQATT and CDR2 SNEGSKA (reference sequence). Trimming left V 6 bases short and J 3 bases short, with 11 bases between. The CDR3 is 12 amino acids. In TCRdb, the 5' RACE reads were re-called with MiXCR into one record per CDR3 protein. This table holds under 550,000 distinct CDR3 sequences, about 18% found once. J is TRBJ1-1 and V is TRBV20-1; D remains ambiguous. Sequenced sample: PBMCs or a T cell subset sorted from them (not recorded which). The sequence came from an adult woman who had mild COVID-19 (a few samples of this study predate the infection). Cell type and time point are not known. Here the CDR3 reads CSARPVDTEAFF. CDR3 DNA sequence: TGCAGTGCCCGCCCTGTTGACACTGAAGCTTTCTTT.